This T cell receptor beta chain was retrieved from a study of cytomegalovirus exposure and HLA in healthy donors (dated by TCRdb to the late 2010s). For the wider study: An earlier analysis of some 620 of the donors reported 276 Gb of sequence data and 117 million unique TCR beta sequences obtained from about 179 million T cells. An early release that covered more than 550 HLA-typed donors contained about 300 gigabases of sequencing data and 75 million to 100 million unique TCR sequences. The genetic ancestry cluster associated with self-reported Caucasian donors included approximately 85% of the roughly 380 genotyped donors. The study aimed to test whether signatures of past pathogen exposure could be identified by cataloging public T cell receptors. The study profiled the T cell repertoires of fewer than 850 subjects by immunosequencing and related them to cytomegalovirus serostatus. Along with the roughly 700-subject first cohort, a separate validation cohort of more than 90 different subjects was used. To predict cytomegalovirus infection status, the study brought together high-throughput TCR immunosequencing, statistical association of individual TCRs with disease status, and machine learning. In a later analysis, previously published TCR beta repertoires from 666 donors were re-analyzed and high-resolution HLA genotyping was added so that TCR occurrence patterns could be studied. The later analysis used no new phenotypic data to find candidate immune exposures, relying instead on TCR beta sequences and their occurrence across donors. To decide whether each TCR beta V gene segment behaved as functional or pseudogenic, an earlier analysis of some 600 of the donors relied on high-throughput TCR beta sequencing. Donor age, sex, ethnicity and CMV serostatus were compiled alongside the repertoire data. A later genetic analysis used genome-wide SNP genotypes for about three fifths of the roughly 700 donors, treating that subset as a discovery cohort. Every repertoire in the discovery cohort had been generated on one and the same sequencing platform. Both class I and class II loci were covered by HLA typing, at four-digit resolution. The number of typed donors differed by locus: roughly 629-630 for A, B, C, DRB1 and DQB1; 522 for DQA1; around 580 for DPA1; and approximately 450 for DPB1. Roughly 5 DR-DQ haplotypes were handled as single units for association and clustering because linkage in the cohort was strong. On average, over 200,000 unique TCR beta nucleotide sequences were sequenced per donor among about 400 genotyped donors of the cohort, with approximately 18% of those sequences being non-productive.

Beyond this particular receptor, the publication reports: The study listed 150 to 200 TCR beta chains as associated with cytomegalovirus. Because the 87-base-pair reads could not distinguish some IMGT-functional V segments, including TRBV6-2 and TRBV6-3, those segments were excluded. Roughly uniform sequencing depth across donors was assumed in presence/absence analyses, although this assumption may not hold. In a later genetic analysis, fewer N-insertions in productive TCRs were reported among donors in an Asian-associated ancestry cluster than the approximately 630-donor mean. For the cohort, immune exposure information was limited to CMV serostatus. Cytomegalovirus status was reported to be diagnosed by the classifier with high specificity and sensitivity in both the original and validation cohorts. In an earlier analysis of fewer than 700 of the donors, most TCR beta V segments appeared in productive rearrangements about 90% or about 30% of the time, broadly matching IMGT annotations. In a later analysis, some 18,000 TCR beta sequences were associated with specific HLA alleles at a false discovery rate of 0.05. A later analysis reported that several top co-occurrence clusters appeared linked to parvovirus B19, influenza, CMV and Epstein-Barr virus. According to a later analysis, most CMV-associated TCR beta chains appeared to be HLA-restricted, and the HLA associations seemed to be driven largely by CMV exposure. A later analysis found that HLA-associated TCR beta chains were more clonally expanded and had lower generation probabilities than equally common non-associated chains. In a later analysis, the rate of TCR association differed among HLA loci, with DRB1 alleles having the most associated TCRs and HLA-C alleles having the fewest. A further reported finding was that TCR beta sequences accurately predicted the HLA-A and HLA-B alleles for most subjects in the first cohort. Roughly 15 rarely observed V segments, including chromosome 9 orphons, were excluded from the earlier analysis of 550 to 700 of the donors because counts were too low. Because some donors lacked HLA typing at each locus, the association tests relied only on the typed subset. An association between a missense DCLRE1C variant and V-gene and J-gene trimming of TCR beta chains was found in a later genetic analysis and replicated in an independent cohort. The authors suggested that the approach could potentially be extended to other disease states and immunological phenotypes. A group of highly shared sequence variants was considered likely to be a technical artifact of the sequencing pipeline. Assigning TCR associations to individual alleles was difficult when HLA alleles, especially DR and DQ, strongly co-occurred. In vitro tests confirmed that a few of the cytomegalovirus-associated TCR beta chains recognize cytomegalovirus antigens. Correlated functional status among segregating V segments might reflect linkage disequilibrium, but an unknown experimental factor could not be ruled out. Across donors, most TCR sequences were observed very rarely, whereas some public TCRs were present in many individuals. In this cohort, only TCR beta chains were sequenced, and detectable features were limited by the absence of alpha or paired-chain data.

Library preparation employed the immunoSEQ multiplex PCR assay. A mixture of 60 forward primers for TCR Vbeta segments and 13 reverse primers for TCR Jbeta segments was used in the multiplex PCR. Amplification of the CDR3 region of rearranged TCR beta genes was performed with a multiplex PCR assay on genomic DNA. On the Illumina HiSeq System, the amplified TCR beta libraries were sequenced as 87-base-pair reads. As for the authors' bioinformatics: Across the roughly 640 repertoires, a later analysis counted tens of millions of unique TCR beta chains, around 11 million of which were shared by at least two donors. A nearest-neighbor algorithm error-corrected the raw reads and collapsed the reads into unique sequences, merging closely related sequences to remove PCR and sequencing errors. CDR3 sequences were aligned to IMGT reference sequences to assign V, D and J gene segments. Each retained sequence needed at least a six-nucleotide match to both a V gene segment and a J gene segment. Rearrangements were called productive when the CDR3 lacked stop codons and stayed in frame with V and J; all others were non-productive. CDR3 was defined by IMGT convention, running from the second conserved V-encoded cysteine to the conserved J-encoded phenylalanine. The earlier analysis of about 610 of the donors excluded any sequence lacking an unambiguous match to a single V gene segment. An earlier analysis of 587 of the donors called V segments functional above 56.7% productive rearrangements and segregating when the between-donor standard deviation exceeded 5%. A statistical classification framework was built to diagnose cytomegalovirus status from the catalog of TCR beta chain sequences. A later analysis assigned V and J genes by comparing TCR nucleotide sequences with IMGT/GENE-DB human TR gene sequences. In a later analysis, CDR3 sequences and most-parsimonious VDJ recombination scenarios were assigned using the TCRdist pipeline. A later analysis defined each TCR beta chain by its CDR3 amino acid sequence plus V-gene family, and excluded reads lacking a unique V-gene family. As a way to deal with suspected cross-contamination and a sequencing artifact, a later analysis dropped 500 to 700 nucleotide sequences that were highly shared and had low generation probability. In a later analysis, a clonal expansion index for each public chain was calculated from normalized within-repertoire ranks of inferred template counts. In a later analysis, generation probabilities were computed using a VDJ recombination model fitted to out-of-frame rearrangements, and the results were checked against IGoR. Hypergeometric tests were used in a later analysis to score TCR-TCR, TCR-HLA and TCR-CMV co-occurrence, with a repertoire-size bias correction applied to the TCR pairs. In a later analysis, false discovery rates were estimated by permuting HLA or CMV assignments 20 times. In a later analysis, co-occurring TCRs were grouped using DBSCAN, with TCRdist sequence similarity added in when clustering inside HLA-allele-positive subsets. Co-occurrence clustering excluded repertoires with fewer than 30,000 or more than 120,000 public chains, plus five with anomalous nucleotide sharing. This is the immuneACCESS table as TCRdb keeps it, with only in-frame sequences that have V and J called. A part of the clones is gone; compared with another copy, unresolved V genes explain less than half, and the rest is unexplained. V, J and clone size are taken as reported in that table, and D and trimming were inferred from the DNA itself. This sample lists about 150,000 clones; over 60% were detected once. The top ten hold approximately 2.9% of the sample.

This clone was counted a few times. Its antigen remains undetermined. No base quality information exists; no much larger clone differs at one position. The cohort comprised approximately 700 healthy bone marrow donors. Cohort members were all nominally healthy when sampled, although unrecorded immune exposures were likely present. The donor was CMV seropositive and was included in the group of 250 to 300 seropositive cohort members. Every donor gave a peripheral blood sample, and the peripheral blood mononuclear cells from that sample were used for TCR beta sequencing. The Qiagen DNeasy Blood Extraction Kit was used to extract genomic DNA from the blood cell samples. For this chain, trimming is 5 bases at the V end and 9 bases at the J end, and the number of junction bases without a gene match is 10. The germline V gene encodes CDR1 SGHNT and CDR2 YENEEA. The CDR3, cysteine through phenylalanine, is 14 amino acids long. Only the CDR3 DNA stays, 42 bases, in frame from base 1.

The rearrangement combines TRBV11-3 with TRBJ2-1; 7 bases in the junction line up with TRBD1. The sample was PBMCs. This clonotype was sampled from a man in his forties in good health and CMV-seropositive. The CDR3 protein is CASSTGQVRGEQFF. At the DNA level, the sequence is TGTGCCAGCAGCACCGGACAGGTACGAGGTGAGCAGTTCTTC. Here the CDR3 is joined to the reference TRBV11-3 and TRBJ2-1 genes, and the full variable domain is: EAGVVQSPRYKIIEKKQPVAFWCNPISGHNTLYWYLQNLGQGPELLIRYENEEAVDDSQLPKDRFSAERLKGVDSTLKIQPAELGDSAVYLCASSTGQVRGEQFFGPGTRLTVL.